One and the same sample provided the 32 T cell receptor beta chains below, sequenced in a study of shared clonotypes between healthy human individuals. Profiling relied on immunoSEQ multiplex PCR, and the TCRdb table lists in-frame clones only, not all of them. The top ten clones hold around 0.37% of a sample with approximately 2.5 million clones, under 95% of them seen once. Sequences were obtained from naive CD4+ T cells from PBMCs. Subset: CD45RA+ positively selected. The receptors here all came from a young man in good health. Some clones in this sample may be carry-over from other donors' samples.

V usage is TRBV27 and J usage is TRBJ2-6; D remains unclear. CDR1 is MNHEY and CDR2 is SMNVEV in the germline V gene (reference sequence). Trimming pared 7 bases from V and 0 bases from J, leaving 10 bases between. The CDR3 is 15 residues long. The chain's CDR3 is CASKWDSSGANVLTF. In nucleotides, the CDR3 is TGTGCCAGCAAGTGGGATTCCTCTGGGGCCAACGTCCTGACTTTC.

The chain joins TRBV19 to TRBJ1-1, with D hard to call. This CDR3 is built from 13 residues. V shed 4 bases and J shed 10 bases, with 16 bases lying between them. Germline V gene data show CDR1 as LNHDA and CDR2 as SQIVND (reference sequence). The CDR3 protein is CASSNGRASGAFF. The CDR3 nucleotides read TGTGCCAGTAGTAATGGGCGGGCTAGTGGAGCTTTCTTT.

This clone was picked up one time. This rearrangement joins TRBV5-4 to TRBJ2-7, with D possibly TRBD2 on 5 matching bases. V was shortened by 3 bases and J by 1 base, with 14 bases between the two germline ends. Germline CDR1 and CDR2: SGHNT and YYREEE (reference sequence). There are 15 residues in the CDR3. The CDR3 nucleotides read TGTGCCAGCAGCTCTAGCTCGACACCATCCTACGAGCAGTACTTC. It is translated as CASSSSSTPSYEQYF.

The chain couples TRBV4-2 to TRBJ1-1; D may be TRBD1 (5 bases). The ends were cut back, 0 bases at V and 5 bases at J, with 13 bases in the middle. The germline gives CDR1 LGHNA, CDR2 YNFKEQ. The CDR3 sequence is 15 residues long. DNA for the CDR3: TGTGCCAGCAGCCAAGAGTTCCGCCGGGGGACTGAAGCTTTCTTT. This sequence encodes CASSQEFRRGTEAFF.

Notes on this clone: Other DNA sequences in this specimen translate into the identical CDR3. This CDR3 reads CASSLYQETQYF. CDR3 in DNA: TGTGCCAGCTCCCTATACCAAGAGACCCAGTACTTC. This chain connects TRBV18 to TRBJ2-5; D gene unclear. CDR3 length: 12 amino acids. With 6 bases removed from V and 0 bases from J, the gap between germline ends came to 5 bases. Germline V gives CDR1 KGHSH, CDR2 LQKENI.

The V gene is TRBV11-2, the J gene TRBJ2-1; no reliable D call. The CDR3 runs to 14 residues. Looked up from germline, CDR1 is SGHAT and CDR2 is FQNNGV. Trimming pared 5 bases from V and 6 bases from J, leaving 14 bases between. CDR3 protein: CASSRENYSNEQFF. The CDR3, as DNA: TGTGCCAGCAGCCGCGAGAACTATTCCAATGAGCAGTTCTTC.

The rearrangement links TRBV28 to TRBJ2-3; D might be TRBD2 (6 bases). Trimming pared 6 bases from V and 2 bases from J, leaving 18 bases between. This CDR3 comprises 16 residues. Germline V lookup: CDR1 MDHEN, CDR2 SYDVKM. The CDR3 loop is CASSNRDSSSTDTQYF. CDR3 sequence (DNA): TGTGCCAGCAGCAATAGGGACTCCTCTTCCACAGATACGCAGTATTTT. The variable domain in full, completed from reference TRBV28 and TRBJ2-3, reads DVKVTQSSRYLVKRTGEKVFLECVQDMDHENMFWYRQDPGLGLRLIYFSYDVKMKEKGDIPEGYSVSREKKERFSLILESASTNQTSMYLCASSNRDSSSTDTQYFGPGTRLTVL.

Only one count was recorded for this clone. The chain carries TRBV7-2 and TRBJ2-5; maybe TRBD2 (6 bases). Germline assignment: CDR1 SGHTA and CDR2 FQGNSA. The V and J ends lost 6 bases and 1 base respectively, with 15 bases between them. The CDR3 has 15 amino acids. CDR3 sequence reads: CASSPRGSGQETQYF. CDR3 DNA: TGTGCCAGCAGTCCCCGGGGGTCTGGCCAAGAGACCCAGTACTTC.

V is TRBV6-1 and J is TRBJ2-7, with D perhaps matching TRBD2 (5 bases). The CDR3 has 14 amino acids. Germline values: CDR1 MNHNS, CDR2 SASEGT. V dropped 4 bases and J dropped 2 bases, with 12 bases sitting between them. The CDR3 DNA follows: TGTGCCAGCAGTGTATTCCCCGGGGCCTACGAGCAGTACTTC. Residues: CASSVFPGAYEQYF.

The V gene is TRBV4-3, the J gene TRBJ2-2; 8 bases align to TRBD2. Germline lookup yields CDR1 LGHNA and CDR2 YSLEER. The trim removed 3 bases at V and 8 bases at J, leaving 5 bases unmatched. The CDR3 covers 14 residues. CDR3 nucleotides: TGCGCCAGCAGCCAGGAACCTAGCGGGGGGGAGCTGTTTTTT. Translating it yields CASSQEPSGGELFF.

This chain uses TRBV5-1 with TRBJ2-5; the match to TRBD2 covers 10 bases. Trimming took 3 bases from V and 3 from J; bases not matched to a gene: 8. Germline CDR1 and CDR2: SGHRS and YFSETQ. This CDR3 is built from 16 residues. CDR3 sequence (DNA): TGCGCCAGCAGCTCCGCCTGGACTAGCGGAGAAGAGACCCAGTACTTC. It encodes CASSSAWTSGEETQYF.

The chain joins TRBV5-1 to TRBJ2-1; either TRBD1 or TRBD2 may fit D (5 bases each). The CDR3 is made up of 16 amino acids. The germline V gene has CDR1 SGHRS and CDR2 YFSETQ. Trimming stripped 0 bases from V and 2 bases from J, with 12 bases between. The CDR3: CASSLVGPTAYNEQFF. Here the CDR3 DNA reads TGCGCCAGCAGCTTGGTGGGACCCACCGCCTACAATGAGCAGTTCTTC.

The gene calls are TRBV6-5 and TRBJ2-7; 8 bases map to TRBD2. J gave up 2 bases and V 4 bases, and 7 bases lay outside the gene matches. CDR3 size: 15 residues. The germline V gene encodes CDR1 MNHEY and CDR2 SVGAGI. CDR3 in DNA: TGTGCCAGCAGTTTTGCGGGGGGCGGGACCTACGAGCAGTACTTC. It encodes CASSFAGGGTYEQYF.

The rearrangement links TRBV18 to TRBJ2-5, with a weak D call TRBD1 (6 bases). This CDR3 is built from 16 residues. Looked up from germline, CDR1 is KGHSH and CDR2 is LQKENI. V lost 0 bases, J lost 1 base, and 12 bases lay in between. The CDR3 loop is CASSPPDRITQETQYF. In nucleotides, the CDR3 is TGTGCCAGCTCACCACCGGACAGAATAACCCAAGAGACCCAGTACTTC.

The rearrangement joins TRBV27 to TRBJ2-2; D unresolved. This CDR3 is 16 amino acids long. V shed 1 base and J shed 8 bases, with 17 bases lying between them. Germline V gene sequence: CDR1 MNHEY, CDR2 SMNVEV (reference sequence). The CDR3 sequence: CASSLFPSPGYGELFF. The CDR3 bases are TGTGCCAGCAGTTTATTTCCCAGCCCTGGGTATGGGGAGCTGTTTTTT.

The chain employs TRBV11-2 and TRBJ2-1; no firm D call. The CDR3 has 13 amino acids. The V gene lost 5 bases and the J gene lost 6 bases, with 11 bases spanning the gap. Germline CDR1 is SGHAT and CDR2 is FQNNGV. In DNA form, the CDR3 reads TGTGCCAGCAGCCCGCAAAGGGCCAATGAGCAGTTCTTC. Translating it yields CASSPQRANEQFF.

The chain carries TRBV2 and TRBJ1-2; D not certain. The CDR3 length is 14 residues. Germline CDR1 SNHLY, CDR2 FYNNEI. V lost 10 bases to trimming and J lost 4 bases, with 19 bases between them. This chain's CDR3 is CAISGRRKGYGYTF. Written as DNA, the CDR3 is TGTGCCATTTCGGGCCGGCGGAAGGGCTATGGCTACACCTTC.

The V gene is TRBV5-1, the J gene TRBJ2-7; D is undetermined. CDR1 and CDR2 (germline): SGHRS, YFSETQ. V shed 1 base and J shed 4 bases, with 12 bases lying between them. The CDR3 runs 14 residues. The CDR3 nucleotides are TGCGCCAGCAGCTTGCCCTCCCAACCGTACGAGCAGTACTTC. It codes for CASSLPSQPYEQYF.

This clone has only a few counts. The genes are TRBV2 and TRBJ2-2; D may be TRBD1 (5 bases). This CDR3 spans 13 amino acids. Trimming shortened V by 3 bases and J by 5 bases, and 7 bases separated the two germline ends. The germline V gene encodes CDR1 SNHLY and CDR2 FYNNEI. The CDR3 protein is CASSDRVTGELFF. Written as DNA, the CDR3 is TGTGCCAGCAGTGACAGGGTGACCGGGGAGCTGTTTTTT.

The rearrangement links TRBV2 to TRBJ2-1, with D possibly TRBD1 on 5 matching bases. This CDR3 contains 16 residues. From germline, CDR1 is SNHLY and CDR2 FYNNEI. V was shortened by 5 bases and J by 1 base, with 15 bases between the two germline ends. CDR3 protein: CASSSRAGRSYNEQFF. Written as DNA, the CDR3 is TGTGCCAGCAGTTCCCGGGCAGGGCGATCCTACAATGAGCAGTTCTTC.

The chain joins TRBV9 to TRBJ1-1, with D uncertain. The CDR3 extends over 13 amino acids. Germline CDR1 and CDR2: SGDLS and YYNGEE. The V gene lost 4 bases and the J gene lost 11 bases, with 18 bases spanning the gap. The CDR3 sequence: CASSLSVANPAFF. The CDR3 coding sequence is TGTGCCAGCAGCCTTTCCGTTGCAAACCCCGCTTTCTTT.

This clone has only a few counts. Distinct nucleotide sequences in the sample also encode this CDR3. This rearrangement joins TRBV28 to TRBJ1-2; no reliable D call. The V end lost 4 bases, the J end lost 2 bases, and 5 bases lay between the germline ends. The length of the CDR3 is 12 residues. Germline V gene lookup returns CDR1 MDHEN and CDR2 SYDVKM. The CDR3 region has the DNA TGTGCCAGCAGTTCGGGAAACTATGGCTACACCTTC. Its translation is CASSSGNYGYTF.

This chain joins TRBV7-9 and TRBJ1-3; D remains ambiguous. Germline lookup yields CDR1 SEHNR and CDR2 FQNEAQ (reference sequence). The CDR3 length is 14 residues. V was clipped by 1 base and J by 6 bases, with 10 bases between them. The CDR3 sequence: CASSLGQAINTIYF. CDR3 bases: TGTGCCAGCAGCTTAGGGCAGGCGATAAACACCATATATTTT.

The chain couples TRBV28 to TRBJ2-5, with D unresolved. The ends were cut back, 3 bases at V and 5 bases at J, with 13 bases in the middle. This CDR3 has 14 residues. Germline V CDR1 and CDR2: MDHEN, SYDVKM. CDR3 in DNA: TGTGCCAGCAGTTTTGACGATGCCGGCGAGACCCAGTACTTC. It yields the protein CASSFDDAGETQYF.

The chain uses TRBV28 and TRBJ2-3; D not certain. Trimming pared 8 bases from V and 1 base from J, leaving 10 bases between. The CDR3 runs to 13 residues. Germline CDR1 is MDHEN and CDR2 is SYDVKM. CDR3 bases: TGTGCCAGCGCACAAGTCGGCACAGATACGCAGTATTTT. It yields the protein CASAQVGTDTQYF.

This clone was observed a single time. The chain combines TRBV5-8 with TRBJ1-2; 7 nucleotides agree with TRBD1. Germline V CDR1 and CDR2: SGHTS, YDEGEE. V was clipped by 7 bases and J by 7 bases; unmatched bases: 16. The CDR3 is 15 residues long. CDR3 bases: TGTGCCAGCCCTAAGGGGCCACAGGGGTCGATTGGCTACACCTTC. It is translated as CASPKGPQGSIGYTF.

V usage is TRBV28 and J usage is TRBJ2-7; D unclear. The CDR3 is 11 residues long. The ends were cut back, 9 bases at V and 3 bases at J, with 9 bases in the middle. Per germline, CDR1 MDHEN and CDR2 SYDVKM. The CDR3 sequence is CASSAFYEQYF. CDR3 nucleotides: TGTGCCAGTAGTGCATTCTACGAGCAGTACTTC.

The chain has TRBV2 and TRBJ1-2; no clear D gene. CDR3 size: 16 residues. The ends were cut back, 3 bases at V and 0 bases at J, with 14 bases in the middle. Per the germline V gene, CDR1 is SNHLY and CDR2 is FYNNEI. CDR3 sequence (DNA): TGTGCCAGCAGTGAGCGTCGCGGGGAATCTAACTATGGCTACACCTTC. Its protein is CASSERRGESNYGYTF.

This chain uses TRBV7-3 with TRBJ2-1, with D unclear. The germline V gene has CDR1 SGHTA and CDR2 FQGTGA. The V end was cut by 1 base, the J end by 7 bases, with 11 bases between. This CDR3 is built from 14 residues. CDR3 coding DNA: TGTGCCAGCAGCTTAAATGGTAGGTGGAATGAGCAGTTCTTC. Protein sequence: CASSLNGRWNEQFF.

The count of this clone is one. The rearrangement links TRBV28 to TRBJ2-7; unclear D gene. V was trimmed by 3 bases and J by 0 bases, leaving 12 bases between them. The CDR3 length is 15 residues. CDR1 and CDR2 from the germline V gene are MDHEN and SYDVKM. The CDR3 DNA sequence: TGTGCCAGCAGTTTGCAAGGGCCCCCCTCCTACGAGCAGTACTTC. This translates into CASSLQGPPSYEQYF.

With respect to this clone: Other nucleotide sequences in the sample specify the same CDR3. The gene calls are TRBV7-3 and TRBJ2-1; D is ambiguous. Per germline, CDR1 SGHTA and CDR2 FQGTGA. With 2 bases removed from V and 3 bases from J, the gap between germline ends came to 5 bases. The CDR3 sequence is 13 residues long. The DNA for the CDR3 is TGTGCCAGCAGCTTAGCGGTCTACAATGAGCAGTTCTTC. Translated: CASSLAVYNEQFF.

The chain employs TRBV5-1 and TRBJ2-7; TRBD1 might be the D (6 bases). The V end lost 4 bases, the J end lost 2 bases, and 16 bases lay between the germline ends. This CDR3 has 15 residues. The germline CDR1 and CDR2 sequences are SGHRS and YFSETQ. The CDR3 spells CASSMGQPPTYEQYF. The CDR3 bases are TGCGCCAGCAGCATGGGACAACCTCCTACCTACGAGCAGTACTTC. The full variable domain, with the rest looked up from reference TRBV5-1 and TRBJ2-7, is KAGVTQTPRYLIKTRGQQVTLSCSPISGHRSVSWYQQTPGQGLQFLFEYFSETQRNKGNFPGRFSGRQFSNSRSEMNVSTLELGDSALYLCASSMGQPPTYEQYFGPGTRLTVT.